This is a list of T cell receptor beta chains from one sample in a study of OX40 agonist ivuxolimab in advanced cancers. The table came from immunoSEQ multiplex PCR; TCRdb's copy has only in-frame clones and leaves some out. The data contain about 45,000 clones, around 90% of them singletons. The specimen was CD4+ or CD8+ T cells sorted from blood, collected in a trial of the OX40 agonist ivuxolimab. These TCRs come from an adult with an advanced solid tumor such as melanoma, head and neck, liver or kidney cancer. Both conserved end residues are part of each CDR3. D genes are given only for firm matches. Clone size, where shown, is once, few, many, or a class for clones that have expanded.

D: NA
size: NA
J: TRBJ1-5
V: TRBV27
CDR3: CASRPISNQPQHF
DNA: TGTGCCAGCCGGCCAATCAGCAATCAGCCCCAGCATTTT

D: NA
size: NA
J: TRBJ2-7
V: TRBV11-2
CDR3: CASSDTSPEQYF
DNA: TGTGCCAGCAGCGACACTAGCCCCGAGCAGTACTTC

D: NA
size: NA
J: TRBJ1-2
V: TRBV14
CDR3: CASSQVGGGNYGYTF
DNA: TGTGCCAGCAGCCAAGTAGGGGGGGGAAACTATGGCTACACCTTC

D: TRBD1
size: NA
J: TRBJ1-2
V: TRBV28
CDR3: CASSFGDRAPYGYTF
DNA: TGTGCCAGCAGTTTCGGCGACAGGGCCCCCTATGGCTACACCTTC

D: NA
size: NA
J: TRBJ1-5
V: TRBV27
CDR3: CASSHNSNQPQHF
DNA: TGTGCCAGCAGTCATAATAGCAATCAGCCCCAGCATTTT

D: TRBD2
size: NA
J: TRBJ2-1
V: TRBV9
CDR3: CASSGAGGDSYNEQFF
DNA: TGTGCCAGCAGCGGAGCGGGGGGAGACTCCTACAATGAGCAGTTCTTC

D: NA
size: NA
J: TRBJ2-7
V: TRBV5-6
CDR3: CASSWGTTGSYEQYF
DNA: TGTGCCAGCAGCTGGGGTACGACAGGATCCTACGAGCAGTACTTC

D: NA
size: NA
J: TRBJ2-3
V: TRBV6-5
CDR3: CASSYSGLSGDTQYF
DNA: TGTGCCAGCAGTTACTCGGGACTTAGTGGAGATACGCAGTATTTT

D: NA
size: NA
J: TRBJ2-1
V: TRBV18
CDR3: CASSPPYSSYNEQFF
DNA: TGTGCCAGCTCACCGCCCTACAGCTCCTACAATGAGCAGTTCTTC

D: TRBD1
size: NA
J: TRBJ1-5
V: TRBV28
CDR3: CASRQFMGQGRDQPQHF
DNA: TGTGCCAGCAGACAGTTTATGGGACAGGGAAGGGATCAGCCCCAGCATTTT

D: NA
size: NA
J: TRBJ1-2
V: TRBV13
CDR3: CASSLGPQGSNYGYTF
DNA: TGTGCCAGCAGCTTAGGCCCCCAGGGAAGTAACTATGGCTACACCTTC

D: NA
size: NA
J: TRBJ2-4
V: TRBV10-3
CDR3: CAPPEGQRVKNIQYF
DNA: TGTGCCCCACCCGAGGGACAAAGGGTCAAAAACATTCAGTACTTC

D: TRBD1
size: NA
J: TRBJ2-7
V: TRBV7-2
CDR3: CASSFRGPTYEQYF
DNA: TGTGCCAGCAGCTTCAGGGGGCCCACCTACGAGCAGTACTTC

D: TRBD1
size: once
J: TRBJ1-1
V: TRBV10-3
CDR3: CAISESLTGLNTEAFF
DNA: TGTGCCATCAGTGAGTCCTTGACAGGGTTGAACACTGAAGCTTTCTTT

D: TRBD1
size: NA
J: TRBJ2-2
V: TRBV27
CDR3: CASSPGTATGELFF
DNA: TGTGCCAGCAGTCCCGGGACAGCCACCGGGGAGCTGTTTTTT

D: NA
size: once
J: TRBJ1-5
V: TRBV27
CDR3: CASPLGQPQHF
DNA: TGTGCCAGCCCTCTGGGTCAGCCCCAGCATTTT

D: NA
size: NA
J: TRBJ1-1
V: TRBV11-2
CDR3: CASSMGAGVTEAFF
DNA: TGTGCCAGCAGCATGGGGGCAGGGGTTACTGAAGCTTTCTTT

D: NA
size: NA
J: TRBJ2-5
V: TRBV7-9
CDR3: CASSSPYQETQYF
DNA: TGTGCCAGCAGCTCTCCGTACCAAGAGACCCAGTACTTC

D: TRBD1
size: NA
J: TRBJ1-5
V: TRBV19
CDR3: CASSILGQGTGNQPQHF
DNA: TGTGCCAGTAGTATCTTAGGACAGGGTACGGGCAATCAGCCCCAGCATTTT

D: NA
size: NA
J: TRBJ1-6
V: TRBV10-1
CDR3: CASSESRRGYNSPLHF
DNA: TGCGCCAGCAGTGAGTCTAGGAGGGGGTATAATTCACCCCTCCACTTT

D: NA
size: NA
J: TRBJ1-4
V: TRBV5-1
CDR3: CASSLVRGDEKLFF
DNA: TGCGCCAGCAGCTTGGTTAGGGGTGATGAAAAACTGTTTTTT

D: TRBD2
size: NA
J: TRBJ2-7
V: TRBV2
CDR3: CASSGGLATYEQYF
DNA: TGTGCCAGCAGTGGGGGACTAGCGACCTACGAGCAGTACTTC

D: NA
size: medium-sized
J: TRBJ1-2
V: TRBV9
CDR3: CASSVAADYGYTF
DNA: TGTGCCAGCAGCGTCGCAGCCGACTATGGCTACACCTTC

D: NA
size: NA
J: TRBJ2-1
V: TRBV27
CDR3: CASSYGVYNEQFF
DNA: TGTGCCAGCAGTTACGGGGTCTACAATGAGCAGTTCTTC

D: NA
size: NA
J: TRBJ1-5
V: TRBV6-6
CDR3: CASRQKNKADQPQHF
DNA: TGTGCCAGCAGACAGAAAAACAAGGCCGATCAGCCCCAGCATTTT

D: TRBD2
size: NA
J: TRBJ2-7
V: TRBV19
CDR3: CASSMGLGYEQYF
DNA: TGTGCCAGTAGTATGGGACTAGGGTACGAGCAGTACTTC

D: NA
size: NA
J: TRBJ2-7
V: TRBV5-1
CDR3: CASSFSRDGEQYF
DNA: TGCGCCAGCAGCTTCAGCAGGGATGGCGAGCAGTACTTC

D: TRBD1
size: NA
J: TRBJ1-1
V: TRBV7-6
CDR3: CASSLTGSRAFF
DNA: TGTGCCAGCAGCCTGACAGGGTCTCGAGCTTTCTTT

D: TRBD2
size: NA
J: TRBJ2-7
V: TRBV6-7
CDR3: CASSPGAGGIYEQYF
DNA: TGTGCCAGCAGTCCGGGCGCGGGGGGCATATACGAGCAGTACTTC

D: NA
size: once
J: TRBJ1-5
V: TRBV28
CDR3: CASSQGQMNQPQHF
DNA: TGTGCCAGCAGTCAAGGACAGATGAATCAGCCCCAGCATTTT

D: NA
size: NA
J: TRBJ2-7
V: TRBV19
CDR3: CASSTDMTYEQYF
DNA: TGTGCCAGTAGTACCGACATGACCTACGAGCAGTACTTC

D: NA
size: NA
J: TRBJ2-7
V: TRBV4-1
CDR3: CASSLSGGRVYEQYF
DNA: TGCGCCAGCAGCCTCTCTGGGGGACGGGTCTACGAGCAGTACTTC

D: NA
size: NA
J: TRBJ2-5
V: TRBV27
CDR3: CASSSRRETQYF
DNA: TGTGCCAGCAGCTCTCGAAGGGAGACCCAGTACTTC

D: NA
size: NA
J: TRBJ2-7
V: TRBV5-4
CDR3: CASSFSIVYEQYF
DNA: TGTGCCAGCAGCTTTAGTATCGTCTACGAGCAGTACTTC

D: NA
size: NA
J: TRBJ1-4
V: TRBV27
CDR3: CASSNLQGFGATNEKLFF
DNA: TGTGCCAGCAGTAACCTACAGGGATTTGGGGCAACTAATGAAAAACTGTTTTTT

D: NA
size: many
J: TRBJ2-7
V: TRBV2
CDR3: CATSVGRQGTYGQYF
DNA: TGTGCCACCTCCGTTGGCCGTCAAGGTACTTACGGGCAGTACTTC

D: TRBD1
size: NA
J: TRBJ2-2
V: TRBV2
CDR3: CASSGQGPGELFF
DNA: TGTGCCAGCAGTGGACAGGGGCCCGGGGAGCTGTTTTTT

D: NA
size: once
J: TRBJ1-2
V: TRBV19
CDR3: CASRGGKYGYTF
DNA: TGTGCCAGTAGAGGAGGGAAATATGGCTACACCTTC

D: NA
size: NA
J: TRBJ2-7
V: TRBV7-9
CDR3: CASIKGLGQLDEQYF
DNA: TGTGCCAGTATTAAAGGGCTGGGTCAGCTAGACGAGCAGTACTTC

D: NA
size: NA
J: TRBJ1-4
V: TRBV7-6
CDR3: CASRGGSYEKLFF
DNA: TGTGCCAGCAGGGGTGGTTCCTACGAAAAACTGTTTTTT

D: TRBD2
size: NA
J: TRBJ2-1
V: TRBV6-5
CDR3: CASSLGAGGSNEQFF
DNA: TGTGCCAGCAGTTTGGGCGCGGGAGGATCAAATGAGCAGTTCTTC

D: NA
size: NA
J: TRBJ1-1
V: TRBV19
CDR3: CASSRGSTEAFF
DNA: TGTGCCAGTAGTAGGGGTAGCACTGAAGCTTTCTTT

D: NA
size: once
J: TRBJ2-7
V: TRBV6-5
CDR3: CASSYSDEQYF
DNA: TGTGCCAGCAGTTACTCAGACGAGCAGTACTTC

D: NA
size: NA
J: TRBJ1-2
V: TRBV19
CDR3: CASSLQDGYTF
DNA: TGTGCCAGTAGTCTGCAAGACGGCTACACCTTC